The 27 T cell receptor beta chains given below trace back to one sample, sequenced in a study of T cells in women clearing cervical HPV infection listed by TCRdb under 2018. Libraries were constructed by the immunoSEQ multiplex PCR assay. The table was pulled from immuneACCESS by TCRdb, which kept in-frame rearrangements only. Such tables lose some clones; where checked, under half of the loss comes from unresolved V genes, and the rest has no known cause. The sample table holds more than 25,000 clones. Of the sample, over 6.5% is held by the ten largest clones. The specimen sequenced was blood buffy coat. All receptors come from a woman aged 18-70 years with a cervical HPV16 infection that either progressed to CIN3+ or cleared (not recorded which).

Points on this clone: With the read ending 3 residues before the CDR3 end, the germline J gene is used to fill in that end. The J gene is TRBJ2-2, the V gene TRBV6-7, with 8 bases identical to TRBD1. TRBV6-7 has ORF status, its function being uncertain. This CDR3 has 18 residues. V trimming: 2 bases; J trimming: 0 bases; junction bases outside the gene matches: 8. CDR3 region: CASSYDTEGQANTGELFF. CDR3 DNA (partial): TGTGCCAGCAGTTACGATACCGAGGGACAGGCGAACACCGGGGAG.

Concerning this clone itself: The read comes to an end 3 residues before the CDR3 does, leaving the germline J gene to fill in the end. The chain combines TRBV7-2 with TRBJ2-1, with D possibly TRBD2 on 5 matching bases. This CDR3 has 15 residues. V was cut by 5 bases and J by 3 bases, with 14 bases left in between. Germline assignment: CDR1 SGHTA and CDR2 FQGNSA. The CDR3 loop is CASSQEAEVYNEQFF. The sequenced CDR3 bases are TGTGCCAGCAGCCAAGAGGCGGAGGTCTACAATGAG.

Concerning this clone: The DNA ends 3 residues before the CDR3 does, and the rest of the CDR3 is filled in from the germline J gene. The chain employs TRBV10-2 and TRBJ1-5; possible D gene TRBD1, 6 bases. Germline CDR1 WSHSY, CDR2 SAAADI. This CDR3 region has 14 residues. Trimming cost V 6 bases and J 1 base, with 10 bases left between them. The chain's CDR3 is CASSQGMSNQPQHF. CDR3 DNA (partial): TGCGCCAGCAGCCAGGGGATGAGCAATCAGCCC.

About this clone: The read is 3 residues too short to cover the CDR3 end, so that end is filled in from the germline J gene. The genes are TRBV5-5 and TRBJ1-2; 7 bases match TRBD1. Germline loops: CDR1 SGHKS, CDR2 YYEKEE (reference sequence). This CDR3 spans 15 amino acids. Incomplete CDR3 DNA: TGTGCCAGCAGCCCCGGGATCACAGGGGAAGTCGGC. Amino acid sequence: CASSPGITGEVG. The entire CDR3 is CASSPGITGEVGYTF.

Remarks on this clone: The CDR3 extends 3 residues past the end of the read, so its final part is completed from the germline J gene. The rearrangement joins TRBV30 to TRBJ1-2, with D tentatively TRBD1 (5 bases). The CDR3 has 13 amino acids. Germline V gene sequence: CDR1 GTSNPN, CDR2 SVGIG (reference sequence). The CDR3: CAWKPGLASDYTF. The part of the CDR3 DNA that was read is TGTGCCTGGAAACCGGGACTAGCATCCGAC.

Of note for this clone: The read comes to an end 3 residues before the CDR3 does, leaving the germline J gene to fill in the end. This chain joins TRBV25-1 and TRBJ2-2; TRBD1 aligns across 7 bases. The germline V gene encodes CDR1 MGHDK and CDR2 SYGVNS. The CDR3 runs to 15 residues. The J segment lost 1 base and the V segment lost 3 bases, leaving 2 bases of the junction unmatched. CDR3 DNA (partial): TGTGCCAGCAGTGAGCGGACAGGGAACACCGGGGAG. This encodes CASSERTGNTGE. In full, the CDR3 is CASSERTGNTGELFF.

Remarks on this clone: The read stops 3 residues short of the end of the CDR3; the missing end is completed from the germline J gene. The rearrangement uses TRBV7-6 and TRBJ1-1; D is possibly TRBD1 (5 bases). This CDR3 has 16 residues. Germline V gives CDR1 SGHVS, CDR2 FNYEAQ. The DNA read from the CDR3 is TGTGCCAGCAGCTTAGAGTGGGCGGGGGGTTCCTATGAG. Residues: CASSLEWAGGSYE. The entire CDR3 protein reads CASSLEWAGGSYEAFF. Filled out from reference TRBV7-6 and TRBJ1-1, the complete variable domain reads GAGVSQSPRYKVTKRGQDVALRCDPISGHVSLYWYRQALGQGPEFLTYFNYEAQQDKSGLPNDRFSAERPEGSISTLTIQRTEQRDSAMYRCASSLEWAGGSYEAFFGQGTRLTVV.

Partial CDR3 DNA: TGCGCCAGCAGCGCATGGGATAGCCGCGGG. As protein: CASSAWDSRG. The full CDR3 protein reads CASSAWDSRGAFF. V is TRBV5-1 and J is TRBJ1-1; no definite D call. The CDR3 end falls 3 residues outside the read, so it is completed with the germline J gene. Per the germline V gene, CDR1 is SGHRS and CDR2 is YFSETQ. This CDR3 spans 13 amino acids.

CDR3 DNA, as far as it was read: TGCGCCAGCAGCTCAGGGACAGGGAACACTGAA. It is translated as CASSSGTGNTE. The full-length CDR3 reads as CASSSGTGNTEAFF. V and J are TRBV5-1 and TRBJ1-1, with 8 nucleotides matching TRBD1. Read data end 3 residues before the CDR3 end; the end is taken from the germline J gene. There are 14 residues in the CDR3. J was trimmed by 1 base and V by 3 bases; bases with no gene match: 2. Germline-derived CDR1 and CDR2 are SGHRS and YFSETQ.

Concerning this clone: The CDR3 is cut off 3 residues early in the read; its end comes from the germline J gene. V gene TRBV19 combines with J gene TRBJ2-2, with 11 bases identical to TRBD2. Germline CDR1 and CDR2: LNHDA and SQIVND (reference sequence). The CDR3 is 13 amino acids. The J segment lost 5 bases and the V segment lost 8 bases, leaving 1 base of the junction unmatched. The CDR3 spells CASRTSGTGELFF. The part of the CDR3 DNA that was read is TGTGCCAGTCGGACTAGCGGGACCGGGGAG.

On this clone: The read gets to within 3 residues of the CDR3 end, and the germline J gene fills in the rest. V and J are TRBV19 and TRBJ2-7; D is unclear. The CDR3 is 14 amino acids. CDR1 is LNHDA, CDR2 SQIVND, per germline (reference sequence). V shed 3 bases and J shed 5 bases, with 14 bases lying between them. Partial CDR3 DNA: TGTGCCAGTAGTATCGGTCAGGTCAGTCACGAG. Translating gives CASSIGQVSHE. The CDR3 reads in full as CASSIGQVSHEQYF.

A note on this clone: The read ends 3 residues early relative to the CDR3; the germline J gene fills the gap. The chain recombines TRBV2 with TRBJ1-1; D remains unclear. The CDR3 has 11 amino acids. Trimming pared 3 bases from V and 4 bases from J, leaving 3 bases between. The germline CDR1 and CDR2 sequences are SNHLY and FYNNEI. The CDR3 spells CASSDSTEAFF. The DNA read from the CDR3 is TGTGCCAGCAGTGATAGCACTGAA.

Details on this clone: The CDR3 extends 3 residues past the end of the read, so its final part is completed from the germline J gene. J is TRBJ2-7 and V is TRBV28; D gene unclear. Per the germline V gene, CDR1 is MDHEN and CDR2 is SYDVKM. There are 14 residues in the CDR3. Between the trimmed V and J ends, which lost 4 bases and 0 bases, there was a span of 10 bases. The sequenced part of the CDR3 DNA is TGTGCCAGCAGTTCCTTGGGCCACTCCTACGAG. Protein product: CASSSLGHSYE. From start to end, the CDR3 is CASSSLGHSYEQYF.

To note about this clone: The CDR3 end lies 3 residues beyond the end of the read and is filled in from the germline J gene. The chain recombines TRBV2 with TRBJ1-4; D gene ambiguous. CDR1 is SNHLY, CDR2 FYNNEI, per germline. The V gene lost 7 bases and the J gene lost 4 bases, with 10 bases spanning the gap. CDR3 size: 13 residues. CDR3 DNA, as far as it was read: TGTGCCAGCACCGGGGAGGTTAATGAAAAA. Amino acid sequence: CASTGEVNEK. The whole CDR3 is CASTGEVNEKLFF.

As to this clone: The read ends 3 residues early relative to the CDR3; the germline J gene fills the gap. The chain uses TRBV29-1 and TRBJ2-4; possibly TRBD1 for D (6 bases). The ends were cut back, 0 bases at V and 7 bases at J, with 16 bases in the middle. The CDR3 is 15 amino acids. Germline loops: CDR1 SQVTM, CDR2 ANQGSEA. The CDR3 loop is CSVEDFTGRYNIQYF. The CDR3 DNA, read in part, is TGCAGCGTTGAAGATTTCACAGGGCGCTATAACATT.

Comment on this clone: Read data end 3 residues before the CDR3 end; the end is taken from the germline J gene. The chain employs TRBV15 and TRBJ2-1; 9 positions match TRBD1. CDR1 and CDR2 (germline): LNHNV, YYDKDF (reference sequence). The CDR3 runs to 14 residues. The ends lost 6 bases at V and 7 bases at J; junction bases unmatched: 7. The CDR3 sequence: CATSTDRGDNEQFF. Incomplete CDR3 DNA: TGTGCCACCAGTACTGACAGGGGGGATAATGAG.

Turning to this clone: Read data end 3 residues before the CDR3 end; the end is taken from the germline J gene. The rearrangement uses TRBV30 and TRBJ1-1, with D possibly being TRBD1 (6 bases). Trimming cost V 4 bases and J 4 bases, with 19 bases left between them. The CDR3 extends over 15 amino acids. CDR1 and CDR2 from the germline V gene are GTSNPN and SVGIG (reference sequence). The chain's CDR3 is CAWIGGGVRSTEAFF. CDR3 DNA, as far as it was read: TGTGCCTGGATAGGGGGGGGAGTAAGGAGCACTGAA.

To note about this clone: The CDR3 end is not reached by the read, which stops 3 residues before it; the germline J gene fills it in. V gene TRBV12-3 or TRBV12-4 combines with J gene TRBJ2-7, with D unresolved. This CDR3 comprises 16 residues. V was cut by 3 bases and J by 3 bases, with 18 bases left in between. CDR3 bases read: TGTGCCAGCAGTTTGGTAGGTCTCCAGGTGGGCTACGAG. Translation gives CASSLVGLQVGYE. The entire CDR3 reads CASSLVGLQVGYEQYF.

As to this clone: The read ends 3 residues early relative to the CDR3; the germline J gene fills the gap. The chain carries TRBV7-3 and TRBJ2-2; the D is unclear. The germline CDR1 and CDR2 sequences are SGHTA and FQGTGA. The CDR3 consists of 14 residues. V lost 0 bases and J lost 6, with 8 bases in between. CDR3 loop: CASSLTQGPGELFF. CDR3 DNA (partial): TGTGCCAGCAGCTTAACGCAAGGGCCCGGGGAG. The entire variable domain, with the rest obtained from reference TRBV7-3 and TRBJ2-2, is as follows: GAGVSQTPSNKVTEKGKYVELRCDPISGHTALYWYRQSLGQGPEFLIYFQGTGAADDSGLPNDRFFAVRPEGSVSTLKIQRTERGDSAVYLCASSLTQGPGELFFGEGSRLTVL.

To note about this clone: Coverage ceases 3 residues before the CDR3 finishes, and the germline J gene fills in the end. The rearrangement uses TRBV5-1 and TRBJ2-2; 9 nucleotides align to TRBD1. Germline V gene lookup returns CDR1 SGHRS and CDR2 YFSETQ. The CDR3 length is 14 residues. The CDR3 is CASSSGQGNSPLFF. CDR3 DNA (partial): TGCGCCAGCAGCTCGGGACAGGGTAATTCACCG.

Points on this clone: The CDR3 extends 3 residues past the end of the read, so its final part is completed from the germline J gene. The chain uses TRBV7-3 and TRBJ2-2; TRBD1 matches at 8 bases. The CDR3 loop spans 13 amino acids. Germline V lookup: CDR1 SGHTA, CDR2 FQGTGA. CDR3 DNA, as far as it was read: TGTGCCAGCAGCAGGGACAGGAATTCACCG. Encoded protein: CASSRDRNSP. The CDR3, in full, reads CASSRDRNSPLFF.

The DNA read from the CDR3 is TGTGCCAGCAGTGACGAAAGGGGCAGGGGCTATGGC. This encodes CASSDERGRGYG. The whole CDR3 reads CASSDERGRGYGYTF. The rearrangement joins TRBV6-1 to TRBJ1-2, with D possibly matching TRBD1 (6 bases). The read ends 3 residues before the CDR3 terminus; that terminus is restored from the germline J gene. Germline assignment: CDR1 MNHNS and CDR2 SASEGT. The V end was cut by 3 bases, the J end by 4 bases, with 15 bases between. The CDR3 loop spans 15 amino acids.

With regard to this clone: The read halts 3 residues ahead of the CDR3 end, with the missing end drawn from the germline J gene. The gene calls are TRBV5-1 and TRBJ1-2; TRBD1 might be the D (5 bases). The CDR3 is 13 residues long. Trimming stripped 5 bases from V and 5 bases from J, with 13 bases between. Germline V gene data show CDR1 as SGHRS and CDR2 as YFSETQ. Partial CDR3 DNA: TGCGCCAGCAGACCCGATGGGGGGTATGGC. Its protein is CASRPDGGYG. The CDR3 in full is CASRPDGGYGYTF.

As for this clone: The DNA ends 3 residues before the CDR3 does, and the rest of the CDR3 is filled in from the germline J gene. The chain joins TRBV30 to TRBJ2-7; D may match TRBD1 or TRBD2 (6 bases each). The V end lost 0 bases, the J end lost 1 base, and 13 bases lay between the germline ends. The CDR3 has 15 amino acids. Germline V CDR1 and CDR2: GTSNPN, SVGIG (reference sequence). The CDR3 bases that were read are TGTGCCTGGAGTGTATCAACAGGGAGGTCCTACGAG. It yields the protein CAWSVSTGRSYE. The CDR3 in its entirety is CAWSVSTGRSYEQYF. Together with reference TRBV30 and TRBJ2-7, the CDR3 gives the full variable domain: SQTIHQWPATLVQPVGSPLSLECTVEGTSNPNLYWYRQAAGRGLQLLFYSVGIGQISSEVPQNLSASRPQDRQFILSSKKLLLSDSGFYLCAWSVSTGRSYEQYFGPGTRLTVT.

Comment on this clone: The CDR3 end lies 3 residues beyond the end of the read and is filled in from the germline J gene. The V gene is TRBV27, the J gene TRBJ2-1, with D maybe TRBD2 (6 bases). Trimming stripped 1 base from V and 4 bases from J, with 23 bases between. CDR3 length: 19 amino acids. Germline loops: CDR1 MNHEY, CDR2 SMNVEV (reference sequence). The DNA read from the CDR3 is TGTGCCAGCAGTTTATTCCTTGATAGTCGTAGCGGATTATACAATGAG. This sequence encodes CASSLFLDSRSGLYNE. The full CDR3 protein is CASSLFLDSRSGLYNEQFF.

In regard to this clone: The read ends 3 residues shy of where the CDR3 ends; the end is completed using the germline J gene. The chain couples TRBV4-2 to TRBJ1-2; tentatively, D is TRBD1 (5 bases). Germline CDR1 is LGHNA and CDR2 is YNFKEQ. V lost 7 bases and J lost 2, with 11 bases in between. This CDR3 has 13 amino acids. CDR3 protein: CASKRTGNYGYTF. CDR3 DNA, as far as it was read: TGTGCCAGCAAACGAACAGGAAACTATGGC.

Remarks on this clone: The read comes to an end 3 residues before the CDR3 does, leaving the germline J gene to fill in the end. V and J are TRBV7-9 and TRBJ1-4; a weak D match, TRBD1 (6 bases). The CDR3 is made up of 15 amino acids. In germline, CDR1 is SEHNR, CDR2 FQNEAQ (reference sequence). V was pared by 1 base and J by 3 bases, with 9 bases between. This CDR3 reads CASSLDEGANEKLFF. CDR3 DNA, as far as it was read: TGTGCCAGCAGCTTAGACGAGGGGGCTAATGAAAAA.